This TCR beta chain was documented in a study of shared clonotypes between healthy human individuals. Assay: immunoSEQ multiplex PCR; the TCRdb copy retains only in-frame clones and omits some. The profile shows roughly 680,000 clones, around 77% of them singletons. In regard to this clone: Antigen: not known.

Study conclusions and caveats: On the whole, naive subsets had larger estimated richness than memory subsets had. With several donors compared, 4.5% to 6.5% of naive CD4 clonotypes were shared. Rarefaction gave evidence that sorted-subset sequencing remained incomplete despite large depth. Clonotype sharing among donors was thought likely to change with sequencing depth.

The CDR3 covers 14 residues. V lost 1 base to trimming and J lost 4 bases, with 7 bases between them. Germline CDR1 SGHAT, CDR2 FQNNGV. The source is a woman aged 25-40 years in good health. The sample consisted of memory CD4+ T cells sorted from blood. The subset is: CD45RA-negative fraction. The gene calls are TRBV11-2 and TRBJ1-4; unclear D gene. The chain's CDR3 is CASSLGFVNEKLFF. DNA for the CDR3: TGTGCCAGCAGCTTAGGCTTCGTTAATGAAAAACTGTTTTTT. Combining the CDR3 with reference TRBV11-2 and TRBJ1-4 gives the whole variable domain EAGVAQSPRYKIIEKRQSVAFWCNPISGHATLYWYQQILGQGPKLLIQFQNNGVVDDSQLPKDRFSAERLKGVDSTLKIQPAKLEDSAVYLCASSLGFVNEKLFFGSGTQLSVL.